Listed below are T cell receptor beta chains from one sample, sequenced in a study of tumor-infiltrating lymphocytes in primary liver carcinoma. MiXCR, applied by TCRdb to the multiplex PCR reads, yields one record per CDR3 protein. The data contain about 200,000 distinct CDR3 sequences, about 65% of them singletons. Sample: peripheral blood. These receptors came from a woman between 55 and 75 years old with primary liver carcinoma and hepatitis B virus infection. Each CDR3 is given with its conserved first and last residue. The D gene is left open where the match is weak. Only some rows state a clone size, as once, few, many or a class for expanded clones.

len: 16
v_gene: TRBV11-2
abundance: .
j_gene: TRBJ1-2
d_gene: TRBD1
CDR3nt: TGTGCCAGCAGTTTAGTTCTGGGACAGGGGTTGAGCGGCTACACCTTC
CDR3aa: CASSLVLGQGLSGYTF

len: 14
v_gene: TRBV10-3
abundance: .
j_gene: TRBJ2-2
d_gene: TRBD1
CDR3nt: TGTGCCATTAGCGACAGGGGGCCCACCGGGGAGCTGTTTTTT
CDR3aa: CAISDRGPTGELFF

len: 13
v_gene: TRBV7-8
abundance: .
j_gene: TRBJ2-1
d_gene: .
CDR3nt: TGTGCCAGCAGCTTAGTAAAGTACAATGAGCAGTTCTTC
CDR3aa: CASSLVKYNEQFF

len: 16
v_gene: TRBV12-3/TRBV12-4
abundance: .
j_gene: TRBJ2-3
d_gene: TRBD2
CDR3nt: TGTGCCAGCACTCCCGGGACTAGCGGTCCCTCCGGTGCGCAGTATTTT
CDR3aa: CASTPGTSGPSGAQYF

len: 15
v_gene: TRBV11-3
abundance: .
j_gene: TRBJ1-4
d_gene: TRBD1
CDR3nt: TGTGCCAGCAGCTTATCGGGACAGGGAACCGAAGAACTGTTTTTT
CDR3aa: CASSLSGQGTEELFF

len: 15
v_gene: TRBV11-2
abundance: .
j_gene: TRBJ2-3
d_gene: .
CDR3nt: TGTGCCATCAGGCCGACAGGATCGCCGACTGATACGCAGTATTTT
CDR3aa: CAIRPTGSPTDTQYF

len: 15
v_gene: TRBV4-1
abundance: many
j_gene: TRBJ2-2
d_gene: .
CDR3nt: TGCGCCAGCAGCCATTCGGTCTCGGACACCGGGGAGCTGTTTTTT
CDR3aa: CASSHSVSDTGELFF

len: 13
v_gene: TRBV20-1
abundance: .
j_gene: TRBJ1-2
d_gene: .
CDR3nt: TGCAGTGCTACGAGCGGAACTAACTATGGCTACACCTTC
CDR3aa: CSATSGTNYGYTF

len: 14
v_gene: TRBV6-1
abundance: .
j_gene: TRBJ2-1
d_gene: TRBD1
CDR3nt: TGTGCCAGTAGTTTGGACAGGATCTTGGCCGGGCAGTTCTTC
CDR3aa: CASSLDRILAGQFF

len: 16
v_gene: TRBV6-2/TRBV6-3
abundance: .
j_gene: TRBJ2-7
d_gene: .
CDR3nt: TGTGCCAGCAGTTACAGGTGGCGGGATGACTCCTACGTGCAGTACTTC
CDR3aa: CASSYRWRDDSYVQYF

len: 16
v_gene: TRBV6-5
abundance: .
j_gene: TRBJ1-2
d_gene: .
CDR3nt: TGTGCCAGCAGTTGGGGGACGGGGGGCCATGATAATGGCTACACCTTC
CDR3aa: CASSWGTGGHDNGYTF

len: 14
v_gene: TRBV7-9
abundance: .
j_gene: TRBJ1-1
d_gene: TRBD1
CDR3nt: TGTGCCAGCACCGAAGGGGGCGGGTACACTGAAGCTTTCTTT
CDR3aa: CASTEGGGYTEAFF

len: 14
v_gene: TRBV5-1
abundance: .
j_gene: TRBJ2-1
d_gene: TRBD2
CDR3nt: TGCGCCAGTAGCTTGGGGCGGGAGATGGGTGAGCAGTTCTTC
CDR3aa: CASSLGREMGEQFF

len: 14
v_gene: TRBV6-5
abundance: few
j_gene: TRBJ1-2
d_gene: TRBD1
CDR3nt: TGTGCCAGCAGCAGACAGGGCGGTTCGGGTGGCTACACCTTC
CDR3aa: CASSRQGGSGGYTF

len: 14
v_gene: TRBV4-2
abundance: many
j_gene: TRBJ1-2
d_gene: TRBD1
CDR3nt: TGTGCCAGCAGCGGGGGACAGGGAGGCTATGGCTACACCTTC
CDR3aa: CASSGGQGGYGYTF

len: 17
v_gene: TRBV29-1
abundance: many
j_gene: TRBJ2-3
d_gene: .
CDR3nt: TGCAGCGTTGAAGGGACGGCCGGGGAAGGTAGCACAGATACGCAGTATTTT
CDR3aa: CSVEGTAGEGSTDTQYF

len: 12
v_gene: TRBV28
abundance: few
j_gene: TRBJ2-4
d_gene: .
CDR3nt: TGTGCCGTTTCCGGGAATCCAAACATTCAGTACTTC
CDR3aa: CAVSGNPNIQYF

len: 11
v_gene: TRBV30
abundance: few
j_gene: TRBJ1-1
d_gene: .
CDR3nt: TGTGCCTGGAGTGTAGCCCGTGAAGCTTTCTTT
CDR3aa: CAWSVAREAFF

len: 15
v_gene: TRBV6-6
abundance: .
j_gene: TRBJ2-7
d_gene: .
CDR3nt: TGTGCCAACAGCTCCCGACTAGGGGGGCCCTACGAGCAGTACTTC
CDR3aa: CANSSRLGGPYEQYF

len: 16
v_gene: TRBV11-2
abundance: .
j_gene: TRBJ2-3
d_gene: .
CDR3nt: TGTGCCAGCAGCTTAGCAGAGCAGTCGTATTCAGATACGCAGTATTTT
CDR3aa: CASSLAEQSYSDTQYF

len: 14
v_gene: TRBV12-3/TRBV12-4
abundance: .
j_gene: TRBJ1-6
d_gene: TRBD1
CDR3nt: TGTGTCAGCAGTTCCGGGACAGCTAATTCACCCCTCCACTTT
CDR3aa: CVSSSGTANSPLHF

len: 15
v_gene: TRBV6-6
abundance: .
j_gene: TRBJ2-5
d_gene: .
CDR3nt: TGTGCCAGCGGAAGATCCACAGGAGGCTCAGAGACCCAGTACTTC
CDR3aa: CASGRSTGGSETQYF

len: 15
v_gene: TRBV5-1
abundance: once
j_gene: TRBJ1-2
d_gene: .
CDR3nt: TGCGCCAGGAGTTGGGGCCGGGGACCTAACTATGGCTACACCTTC
CDR3aa: CARSWGRGPNYGYTF

len: 15
v_gene: TRBV24-1
abundance: .
j_gene: TRBJ2-1
d_gene: .
CDR3nt: TGTGCCAGCAGAAGGGGGTCCGAGCTCTACAATGAGCGGTTCTTC
CDR3aa: CASRRGSELYNERFF